This T cell receptor beta chain is from a study of blood T cell repertoires in COVID-19. Only in-frame clones appear in the TCRdb table, and some are missing; sequencing was by immunoSEQ multiplex PCR. The sample records roughly 140,000 clones, approximately 84% being singletons. The clonotype comes from a human donor in a cohort sampled during active COVID-19. Sequencing input: peripheral blood.

The DNA of the CDR3 is TGTGCCACCAGCGCTACCCCGGGGTTTTCGACCGGGGAGCTGTTTTTT. This translates into CATSATPGFSTGELFF. This chain joins TRBV24-1 and TRBJ2-2; the D gene is possibly TRBD2 (5 bases). The germline CDR1 and CDR2 sequences are KGHDR and SFDVKD. The CDR3 has 16 amino acids. The V gene lost 7 bases and the J gene lost 5 bases, with 19 bases spanning the gap.